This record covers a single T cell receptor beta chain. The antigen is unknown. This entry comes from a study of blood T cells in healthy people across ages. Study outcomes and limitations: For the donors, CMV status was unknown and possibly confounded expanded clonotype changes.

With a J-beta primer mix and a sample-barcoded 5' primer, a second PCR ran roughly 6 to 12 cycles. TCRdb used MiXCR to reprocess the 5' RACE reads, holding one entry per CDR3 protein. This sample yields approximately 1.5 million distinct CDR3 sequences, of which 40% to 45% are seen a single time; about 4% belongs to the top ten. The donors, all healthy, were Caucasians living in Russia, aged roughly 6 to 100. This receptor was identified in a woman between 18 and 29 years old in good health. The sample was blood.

In DNA form, the CDR3 reads TGTGCCAGCAGTTTAGGACTGACCTACTTTAATTCACCCCTCCACTTT. Translating it yields CASSLGLTYFNSPLHF. This chain connects TRBV12-3 or TRBV12-4 to TRBJ1-6; no reliable D call. Trimming left V 1 base short and J 6 bases short, with 13 bases between. The length of the CDR3 is 16 residues.